This T cell receptor (beta chain) is drawn from a study of cytomegalovirus exposure and HLA in healthy donors. CDR3 length equals 12 residues. Germline V gives CDR1 MDHEN, CDR2 SYDVKM. Trimming left V 3 bases short and J 8 bases short, with 10 bases between. The PCR was carried out with 60 Vbeta primers and 13 Jbeta primers. This table comes from immunoSEQ multiplex PCR, and its TCRdb copy is limited to in-frame clones, with some not included. The sample includes roughly 250,000 clones, 72% of them seen just once. V is TRBV28 and J is TRBJ1-1, with D unresolved. The sequenced sample consisted of PBMCs. The receptor was isolated from a female donor in good health and CMV-seronegative. The CDR3 DNA reads as TGTGCCAGCAGTTTGTTGTTCCAAGAAGCTTTCTTT. Translation: CASSLLFQEAFF.